The 24 T cell receptor beta chains below come from one sample, sequenced in a study of cytomegalovirus exposure and HLA in healthy donors (dated by TCRdb to the late 2010s). Library preparation was by the immunoSEQ multiplex PCR assay. For the multiplex PCR, a mixture combining 60 forward primers for TCR Vbeta segments and 13 reverse primers for TCR Jbeta segments was used. The immuneACCESS repertoire file appears here via TCRdb, limited to in-frame rearrangements. These files lack a portion of the clones; in checked studies, under half of the deficit traces to unresolved V genes, and the cause of the others is not known. This sample has 180,000 or so clones in its table, and roughly 80% of those were observed once. The ten largest clones represent about 8% of the sample. The specimen sequenced was PBMCs. These receptors all come from a middle-aged woman in good health and CMV-seropositive.

V and J are TRBV7-2 and TRBJ2-1, with 10 bases matching TRBD2. Unmatched junction bases numbered 3, after V lost 0 bases and J lost 4 bases. Per the germline V gene, CDR1 is SGHTA and CDR2 is FQGNSA. This CDR3 region has 16 residues. The CDR3 reads CASSLAGTSVYNEQFF. Written as DNA, the CDR3 is TGTGCCAGCAGCTTAGCAGGGACTAGCGTTTACAATGAGCAGTTCTTC.

This clone occurred once. This rearrangement joins TRBV27 to TRBJ1-1, with D perhaps matching TRBD1 (5 bases). The CDR3 contains 16 residues. V gave up 1 base and J gave up 0 bases, with 12 bases separating them. CDR1 and CDR2 (germline): MNHEY, SMNVEV (reference sequence). Here the CDR3 DNA reads TGTGCCAGCAGTTTATGGGGCCAGGGTTTGAACACTGAAGCTTTCTTT. Residues: CASSLWGQGLNTEAFF.

The sample holds one count of this clone. The chain joins TRBV25-1 to TRBJ1-4; D may be TRBD1 (6 bases). This CDR3 is built from 15 residues. Between the trimmed V and J ends, which lost 1 base and 5 bases, there was a span of 11 bases. Germline loops: CDR1 MGHDK, CDR2 SYGVNS. In DNA form, the CDR3 reads TGTGCCAGCAGTGAATCGACAGGCTCAAATGAAAAACTGTTTTTT. Residues: CASSESTGSNEKLFF. The full variable domain, in which reference TRBV25-1 and TRBJ1-4 provide the parts outside the CDR3, is EADIYQTPRYLVIGTGKKITLECSQTMGHDKMYWYQQDPGMELHLIHYSYGVNSTEKGDLSSESTVSRIRTEHFPLTLESARPSHTSQYLCASSESTGSNEKLFFGSGTQLSVL.

This clone was seen only a few times. The chain uses TRBV6-1 and TRBJ1-2; TRBD1 is a possible D gene (6 bases). V lost 5 bases and J lost 3, with 10 bases in between. CDR1 and CDR2 from the germline V gene are MNHNS and SASEGT. The length of the CDR3 is 13 residues. CDR3 sequence: CASSRGGDYGYTF. DNA of the CDR3: TGTGCCAGCAGTCGAGGGGGAGACTATGGCTACACCTTC.

This clone was seen a few times. This sequence joins TRBV30 and TRBJ1-1; the match to TRBD1 covers 7 bases. The CDR3 runs to 16 residues. V gave up 2 bases and J gave up 0 bases; unmatched junction bases: 9. CDR1 GTSNPN and CDR2 SVGIG come from the germline V gene (reference sequence). This CDR3 reads CAWSPTGFELNTEAFF. The DNA for the CDR3 is TGTGCCTGGAGTCCGACAGGGTTCGAGTTGAACACTGAAGCTTTCTTT.

The chain uses TRBV25-1 and TRBJ2-5; 7 bases align to TRBD2. The germline gives CDR1 MGHDK, CDR2 SYGVNS. The length of the CDR3 is 14 residues. V trimming: 6 bases; J trimming: 1 base; junction bases outside the gene matches: 5. The CDR3 loop is CASSHPGGQETQYF. CDR3 DNA sequence: TGTGCCAGCAGCCACCCGGGGGGCCAAGAGACCCAGTACTTC.

In its sample, this clone was seen once. This sequence joins TRBV4-2 and TRBJ2-3, with 7 positions matching TRBD2. Germline loops: CDR1 LGHNA, CDR2 YNFKEQ. The CDR3 has 16 residues. Trimming removed 5 bases from V and 0 bases from J; junction bases left unmatched: 8. The CDR3 region is CASSGRAWSSTDTQYF. Here the CDR3 DNA reads TGTGCCAGCAGCGGGAGGGCCTGGAGTAGCACAGATACGCAGTATTTT.

The chain employs TRBV18 and TRBJ2-1; D call uncertain. CDR1 is KGHSH, CDR2 LQKENI, per germline. The CDR3 runs to 16 residues. V was trimmed by 4 bases and J by 0 bases, leaving 13 bases between them. The CDR3 region is CASSLPYSYSYNEQFF. As DNA, the CDR3 is TGTGCCAGCTCACTACCTTACAGCTACTCCTACAATGAGCAGTTCTTC.

The genes are TRBV5-3 and TRBJ1-3; D unclear. TRBV5-3 falls under the ORF class, with uncertain function. Trimming pared 9 bases from V and 0 bases from J, leaving 22 bases between. The length of the CDR3 is 17 residues. The CDR3 reads CAIPAPFRGNSGNTIYF. CDR3 in DNA: TGTGCCATACCAGCCCCCTTTCGGGGAAACTCTGGAAACACCATATATTTT.

The chain recombines TRBV10-3 with TRBJ1-4; D possibly corresponds to TRBD1 (5 bases). Deletions cut 8 bases from V and 10 bases from J, with 17 bases between. Germline V CDR1 and CDR2: ENHRY, SYGVKD. This CDR3 region has 13 residues. In DNA form, the CDR3 reads TGTGCCATCCGCGACTTGGACGGGGGAAAACTGTTTTTT. Translated, it gives CAIRDLDGGKLFF.

This clone showed up just once. The V and J genes are TRBV7-2 and TRBJ2-2; TRBD2 agrees at 8 bases. The CDR3 is 16 residues long. The V and J ends lost 6 bases and 4 bases, in that order; junction bases with no gene match: 10. Germline CDR1 reads SGHTA; CDR2 reads FQGNSA. CDR3: CASRFSGRASTGELFF. DNA of the CDR3: TGTGCCAGCAGGTTTTCCGGGAGGGCTTCCACCGGGGAGCTGTTTTTT.

The chain combines TRBV27 with TRBJ2-7, with 11 bases identical to TRBD1. This CDR3 comprises 13 residues. V dropped 10 bases and J dropped 0; count of bases not matched to a gene: 2. CDR1 and CDR2 from the germline V gene are MNHEY and SMNVEV (reference sequence). CDR3 region: CATGQGASYEQYF. In nucleotides, the CDR3 is TGTGCCACCGGACAGGGGGCCTCCTACGAGCAGTACTTC.

The table lists this clone with a count of one. The rearrangement links TRBV5-4 to TRBJ2-7, with 7 bases fitting TRBD2. CDR1 is SGHNT and CDR2 is YYREEE in the germline V gene (reference sequence). The V gene end was trimmed by 4 bases and the J gene end by 4 bases; junction bases not matched to a gene: 11. The CDR3 length is 15 residues. CDR3 nucleotides: TGTGCCAGCAGCCCGCCCCTAGCGGATGATTACGAGCAGTACTTC. Protein sequence: CASSPPLADDYEQYF.

In this sample, this clone turned up a few times. CDR3 region: CASSQAQTTNEKLFF. The CDR3 DNA sequence: TGCGCCAGCAGCCAAGCACAGACAACTAATGAAAAACTGTTTTTT. The rearrangement links TRBV4-1 to TRBJ1-4; unclear D gene. Trimming stripped 1 base from V and 0 bases from J, with 6 bases between. Germline CDR1 and CDR2: MGHRA and YSYEKL. The CDR3 length is 15 residues.

V is TRBV28 and J is TRBJ2-5; no reliable D call. The J call may be incorrect, as the DNA end agrees better with TRBJ2-7. Looked up from germline, CDR1 is MDHEN and CDR2 is SYDVKM. The length of the CDR3 is 11 residues. CDR3 in DNA: TGTGCCAGCAAGACTGGCTACGAGCAGTACTTC. Its translation is CASKTGYEQYF.

This CDR3 reads CASSDPGYTDTQYF. CDR3 DNA: TGTGCCAGCAGTGATCCGGGATACACAGATACGCAGTATTTT. The chain carries TRBV6-1 and TRBJ2-3; tentatively, D is TRBD2 (5 bases). CDR3 size: 14 residues. Germline V gives CDR1 MNHNS, CDR2 SASEGT. V shed 3 bases and J shed 2 bases, with 9 bases lying between them.

The chain employs TRBV9 and TRBJ1-3; D call uncertain. Germline loops: CDR1 SGDLS, CDR2 YYNGEE. Trimming took off 3 bases at V and 7 bases at J, with 8 bases between the two ends. The CDR3 loop spans 12 amino acids. The CDR3 sequence: CASSGRRNTIYF. CDR3 bases: TGTGCCAGCAGCGGTCGGAGGAACACCATATATTTT.

The chain links TRBV2 to TRBJ2-1, with 9 bases aligning to TRBD2. Trimming took 6 bases from V and 9 from J; bases not matched to a gene: 15. CDR3 size: 16 residues. The germline gives CDR1 SNHLY, CDR2 FYNNEI. The DNA for the CDR3 is TGTGCCAGCAGGCCTCTAGCGGGATCTGCTGTAGGTGAGCAGTTCTTC. Protein: CASRPLAGSAVGEQFF.

This clone came up a few times. This rearrangement joins TRBV5-4 to TRBJ2-3; possible D gene TRBD1, 6 bases. The CDR3 spans 14 residues. With 1 base removed from V and 3 bases from J, the gap between germline ends came to 9 bases. Germline-derived CDR1 and CDR2 are SGHNT and YYREEE (reference sequence). The chain's CDR3 is CASSLRQGTDTQYF. In nucleotides, the CDR3 is TGTGCCAGCAGCTTGCGGCAGGGGACAGATACGCAGTATTTT.

The chain uses TRBV7-2 and TRBJ2-2, with D unclear. Trimming removed 5 bases at V and 2 bases at J, with 6 bases between. The length of the CDR3 is 13 residues. Germline CDR1 and CDR2: SGHTA and FQGNSA. The chain's CDR3 is CASSPLNTGELFF. CDR3 sequence (DNA): TGTGCCAGCAGCCCTCTAAACACCGGGGAGCTGTTTTTT.

This rearrangement joins TRBV7-9 to TRBJ1-2, with 8 positions matching TRBD1. The CDR3 is 16 amino acids. V lost 5 bases, J lost 2 bases, and 10 bases stayed unmatched. Germline V CDR1 and CDR2: SEHNR, FQNEAQ (reference sequence). For the CDR3, the DNA is TGTGCCAGCAGCCTAGGGGGACAGGTGAACAACTATGGCTACACCTTC. Protein product: CASSLGGQVNNYGYTF.

This clone has only a few counts. The CDR3 loop reads CASSLALAGVGDTQYF. As DNA, the CDR3 is TGTGCCAGCAGCTTAGCGCTAGCGGGAGTGGGGGATACGCAGTATTTT. The rearrangement links TRBV7-9 to TRBJ2-3; 10 nucleotides match TRBD2. The germline V gene encodes CDR1 SEHNR and CDR2 FQNEAQ (reference sequence). Trimming took 0 bases from V and 6 from J; bases not matched to a gene: 6. The length of the CDR3 is 16 residues.

The chain couples TRBV25-1 to TRBJ2-7, with 9 bases lining up with TRBD1. V trimming: 4 bases; J trimming: 7 bases; junction bases outside the gene matches: 14. This CDR3 spans 16 amino acids. The germline V gene encodes CDR1 MGHDK and CDR2 SYGVNS. The CDR3 sequence: CASSARSGTGRNEQYF. CDR3 DNA: TGTGCCAGCAGTGCCCGATCCGGGACAGGGAGGAATGAGCAGTACTTC.

The chain carries TRBV6-5 and TRBJ2-5; D is perhaps TRBD1 (6 bases). In germline, CDR1 is MNHEY, CDR2 SVGAGI. This CDR3 contains 14 residues. V lost 6 bases and J 7 bases, leaving 18 bases between the germline ends. The CDR3 bases are TGTGCCAGCAGCCCGACAGGAACAGTATGGACCCAGTACTTC. This sequence encodes CASSPTGTVWTQYF.